Here is one TCR beta chain with its context. A few counts support this clonotype. The antigen it binds to is not known. Per-nucleotide qualities are absent, and no much larger clonotype sits a single base away. The junction shows trimming of 5 bases on V and 5 bases on J, and the gene matches do not reach 6 bases of it. According to the germline V gene (reference sequence), CDR1 reads SEHNR and CDR2 reads FQNEAQ. The CDR3, cysteine through phenylalanine, is 16 amino acids long. This entry keeps only the CDR3 DNA: 48 bases, framed from base 1. The donors were 40 or so Caucasian individuals from Russia, aged 6 to 90 years, who were systemically healthy. Each donor gave 8 to 10 milliliters of peripheral blood, collected into EDTA-treated Vacutainer tubes. Ficoll-Paque density-gradient centrifugation was used to isolate PBMCs, with at least 6.5 million per sample. Total RNA, at least 5 micrograms per sample, was extracted from PBMCs with Trizol reagent. For every donor, an aliquot of PBMCs went through flow cytometry to measure the percentages of naive CD45RAhigh/CD27high T cells.

The library came from 5' RACE. Sequencing instrument: Illumina HiSeq 2500. A second PCR of about 6 to 11 cycles was performed with a sample-barcoded 5' primer and a J-beta primer mix. A template-switch 5' adaptor carrying 12 random nucleotides introduced a unique molecular identifier onto each TCR beta cDNA molecule. Each sample yielded at least 2.5 million CDR3-containing paired-end reads. First-strand cDNA synthesis was performed from all RNA using the Mint cDNA synthesis kit, with priming by a TRBC-specific oligonucleotide. Following uracil-DNA glycosylase treatment, a first 18-cycle PCR with universal primers M1SS and BC2_uni_R was performed on all cDNA. The original methods were these. For normalization, 1 million high-quality reads, each with a distinct molecular identifier, were randomly selected from each sample. Reads with shared molecular identifiers were discarded instead of being binned into consensus sequences. MiTCR, with a Q25 quality threshold and the strictest error-elimination algorithm, was used for CDR3 identification, clonotype clustering and error correction. A nonparametric unseen species model using Euler transformation provided a lower-bound estimate of total TCR beta diversity. Through fastp at Q25 and MiXCR, TCRdb rebuilt clones from the public reads, retaining in-frame beta chains. Rows merge per CDR3 protein into single entries with the most common DNA and genes. The V and J calls were not made by the authors but by TCRdb's processing. Present in this sample are some 730,000 distinct CDR3 sequences, 20% to 25% of which were seen just once. Around a fifth of the sample rests with the top ten.

The sample is drawn from a study of blood T cells in healthy people across ages (dated by TCRdb to the mid-2010s). Looking at the study overall: In model experiments, template switching captured roughly one uniquely barcoded TCR beta cDNA molecule for every two T cells. To track age-related changes in TCR beta repertoire diversity, the study relied on deep sequencing normalized with unique cDNA molecular identifiers. Donors of different ages were randomly distributed across sequencing lanes to avoid experimental bias. The donors were divided into four age groups: young (average 16 years), middle-aged (roughly 42), aged (approximately 62) and long-lived (roughly 88). Two additional independent replicas of 1 million unique cDNA reads from the same blood draw were analyzed for two donors (one aged 18 to 29 and one aged 80 or older).

The investigation overall reported the following: Compared with the aged group, more naive CD4+ T cells, fewer expanded clones and increased TCR diversity were shown by the long-lived group, suggesting age selection. Observed TCR beta diversity correlated strongly with the percentage of naive T cells measured by flow cytometry. As age increased, observed TCR beta diversity per million T cells dropped in a roughly linear way, and a significant reduction was already evident by age roughly 36. The CMV infection status of donors was not known, potentially confounding age-related changes in expanded clonotypes. Estimates of total diversity from one million sequenced T cells were regarded as lower bounds and underestimates. Since profiling was done on bulk unsorted PBMCs, naive and antigen-experienced compartments could not be conclusively compared.

The TCR was taken from a man between 65 and 85 years old in good health. The V and J segments used are TRBV7-9 and TRBJ2-3; the junction holds 14 bases that match TRBD2. Sequencing was performed on blood. The DNA sequence is as follows: TGTGCCAGCAGCGACACCGGGACTAGCGGGGGAGATACGCAGTATTTT. The encoded protein is CASSDTGTSGGDTQYF. The full variable domain, with segments outside the CDR3 supplied by the reference TRBV7-9 and TRBJ2-3 proteins, appears as DTGVSQNPRHKITKRGQNVTFRCDPISEHNRLYWYRQTLGQGPEFLTYFQNEAQLEKSRLLSDRFSAERPKGSFSTLEIQRTEQGDSAMYLCASSDTGTSGGDTQYFGPGTRLTVL.